This TCR beta chain was recovered during a study of chemoradiotherapy in HPV16-positive cancers. Method: immunoSEQ multiplex PCR; TCRdb's copy keeps in-frame clones and lacks some. The sample has 630 or so clones; 84% are singletons. This CDR3 spans 13 amino acids. Germline-derived CDR1 and CDR2 are MNHNS and SASEGT. V lost 4 bases to trimming and J lost 7 bases, with 11 bases between them. The clonotype comes from a human donor with HPV-associated anogenital cancer. This chain links TRBV6-1 with TRBJ1-5; weak D call: TRBD1 (5 bases). The material sequenced was tumor tissue, taken from a patient who underwent chemoradiotherapy. The CDR3, as DNA: TGTGCCAGCAGTGTCGGAGGGGACCAGCCCCAGCATTTT. It encodes CASSVGGDQPQHF.